Listed below are T cell receptor beta chains from one sample, sequenced in a study of OX40 agonist ivuxolimab in advanced cancers. Clones were sequenced by immunoSEQ multiplex PCR, and TCRdb holds only the in-frame ones, with some missing. The table lists tens of thousands of clones, roughly 86% of them singletons. The material was CD4+ or CD8+ T cells sorted from blood, obtained in a trial of the OX40 agonist ivuxolimab. The receptors stem from an adult with an advanced solid tumor such as melanoma, head and neck, liver or kidney cancer. CDR3s include the opening cysteine and the closing phenylalanine or tryptophan. Each record gives: V gene, D gene, J gene, clone size, CDR3 protein, CDR3 DNA. A D gene is named only where the DNA matches it firmly. Not every row has a clone size; where given, it reads once, few, many or a size class.

TRBV27	TRBD1	TRBJ1-5	.	CASRPITQGENQPQHF	TGTGCCAGCAGACCAATCACACAGGGGGAAAATCAGCCCCAGCATTTT
TRBV5-1	TRBD1	TRBJ2-7	.	CASSLDGTGSSYEQYF	TGCGCCAGCAGCTTGGACGGGACAGGGAGCTCCTACGAGCAGTACTTC
TRBV5-4	TRBD2	TRBJ2-7	.	CASSLLAGVSYEQYF	TGTGCCAGCAGCTTACTAGCGGGAGTGTCCTACGAGCAGTACTTC
TRBV27	.	TRBJ1-2	.	CASSSLPGGKDYGYTF	TGTGCCAGCAGTTCCCTCCCCGGGGGCAAAGACTATGGCTACACCTTC
TRBV7-8	TRBD2	TRBJ2-5	once	CASSFGTISQETQYF	TGTGCCAGCAGCTTTGGGACTATAAGTCAAGAGACCCAGTACTTC
TRBV18	.	TRBJ2-2	.	CASSPLPPRTGELFF	TGTGCCAGCTCACCCCTCCCCCCACGGACCGGGGAGCTGTTTTTT
TRBV10-2	.	TRBJ1-5	.	CASRTSGAHQPQHF	TGCGCCAGCAGGACTTCGGGGGCCCATCAGCCCCAGCATTTT
TRBV9	TRBD2	TRBJ2-1	.	CASSVGLADFYNEQFF	TGTGCCAGCAGCGTAGGGCTAGCGGATTTCTACAATGAGCAGTTCTTC
TRBV5-6	.	TRBJ2-2	.	CASSPGLTSAPGELFF	TGTGCCAGCAGCCCCGGGCTTACCTCTGCCCCCGGGGAGCTGTTTTTT
TRBV10-1	TRBD1	TRBJ2-7	.	CASSDAGTATYEQYF	TGCGCCAGCAGTGATGCCGGGACAGCCACCTACGAGCAGTACTTC
TRBV7-3	TRBD2	TRBJ2-2	.	CASSRLAARGELFF	TGTGCCAGCAGCAGACTAGCGGCTCGTGGGGAGCTGTTTTTT
TRBV28	TRBD2	TRBJ2-7	.	CASSHLAGAYEQYF	TGTGCCAGCAGTCATCTAGCGGGAGCCTACGAGCAGTACTTC
TRBV4-1	.	TRBJ2-1	.	CASSQSGSSPANEQFF	TGCGCCAGCAGCCAATCGGGCTCGTCTCCGGCGAATGAGCAGTTCTTC
TRBV4-2	.	TRBJ1-6	.	CASSKGQEYNSPLHF	TGTGCCAGCAGCAAAGGACAAGAATATAATTCACCCCTCCACTTT
TRBV7-3	.	TRBJ2-3	.	CASSLGGTSTDTQYF	TGTGCCAGCAGCTTAGGGGGAACTAGCACAGATACGCAGTATTTT
TRBV10-3	TRBD1	TRBJ1-3	once	CAIRPTGGSNTIYF	TGTGCCATCAGGCCGACAGGGGGCTCAAACACCATATATTTT
TRBV5-1	.	TRBJ2-2	.	CASREAWWSANTGELFF	TGCGCCAGCAGAGAAGCTTGGTGGTCGGCGAACACCGGGGAGCTGTTTTTT
TRBV2	.	TRBJ1-2	.	CASSVGGGYGYTF	TGTGCCAGCAGTGTGGGTGGGGGTTATGGCTACACCTTC
TRBV11-1	TRBD1	TRBJ2-1	.	CASSQTGGAGNEQFF	TGTGCCAGCAGCCAGACAGGGGGCGCTGGCAATGAGCAGTTCTTC
TRBV6-5	TRBD1	TRBJ1-3	.	CASSYGTGGGNTIYF	TGTGCCAGCAGTTACGGGACAGGGGGCGGAAACACCATATATTTT
TRBV5-1	TRBD1	TRBJ1-1	.	CASRAGTGSTEAFF	TGCGCCAGCAGGGCCGGGACAGGGAGCACTGAAGCTTTCTTT
TRBV6-4	TRBD1	TRBJ1-1	.	CASSPGTANTEAFF	TGTGCCAGCAGCCCCGGGACAGCGAACACTGAAGCTTTCTTT
TRBV9	.	TRBJ2-5	.	CASSVATGRGRETQYF	TGTGCCAGCAGCGTAGCTACGGGCAGGGGCCGAGAGACCCAGTACTTC
TRBV28	.	TRBJ1-3	.	CASSLIGYGAGNTIYF	TGTGCCAGCAGTCTTATAGGATATGGGGCTGGAAACACCATATATTTT
TRBV18	TRBD2	TRBJ2-1	.	CASSPPGGGSYNEQFF	TGTGCCAGCTCACCACCCGGGGGGGGCTCCTACAATGAGCAGTTCTTC
TRBV6-4	TRBD2	TRBJ2-5	.	CASSAGGGEETQYF	TGTGCCAGCAGTGCCGGGGGGGGCGAGGAGACCCAGTACTTC
TRBV10-3	TRBD2	TRBJ2-1	.	CAISVGTSGIGNEQFF	TGTGCCATCAGTGTTGGGACTAGCGGGATCGGAAATGAGCAGTTCTTC
TRBV7-2	TRBD1	TRBJ2-3	.	CASSLTGADTQYF	TGTGCCAGCAGCTTGACAGGGGCAGATACGCAGTATTTT
TRBV30	TRBD1	TRBJ1-2	.	CAWIRGTEVTYGYTF	TGTGCCTGGATCCGAGGGACAGAAGTTACCTATGGCTACACCTTC
TRBV4-1	.	TRBJ2-4	.	CASSQDFLAKNIQYF	TGCGCCAGCAGCCAGGACTTTTTAGCCAAAAACATTCAGTACTTC
TRBV6-1	TRBD2	TRBJ2-1	.	CASIQREASYNEQFF	TGTGCCAGCATCCAGCGGGAGGCCTCCTACAATGAGCAGTTCTTC
TRBV7-2	.	TRBJ1-5	once	CASSLVQGSNQPQHF	TGTGCCAGCAGCTTAGTACAGGGAAGCAATCAGCCCCAGCATTTT
TRBV19	.	TRBJ2-3	.	CASSSGDSTDTQYF	TGTGCCAGTAGTAGTGGGGACAGCACAGATACGCAGTATTTT
TRBV4-1	.	TRBJ1-4	.	CASSQGWTENNEKLFF	TGCGCCAGCAGCCAAGGTTGGACGGAAAATAATGAAAAACTGTTTTTT
TRBV6-1	.	TRBJ2-7	many	CASSPNEGRGLEQYF	TGTGCCAGCAGTCCTAATGAGGGTCGGGGGCTCGAGCAGTACTTC
TRBV14	.	TRBJ1-2	.	CASSQDVGINYTF	TGTGCCAGCAGCCAAGACGTAGGGATCAACTACACCTTC
TRBV6-1	.	TRBJ1-5	once	CASSVDGDQPQHF	TGTGCCAGCAGTGTTGATGGAGATCAGCCCCAGCATTTT
TRBV6-6	TRBD1	TRBJ1-1	.	CASNHRGQMNTEAFF	TGTGCCAGCAACCACAGGGGGCAAATGAACACTGAAGCTTTCTTT
TRBV28	.	TRBJ1-5	once	CASSFSLSNSNQPQHF	TGTGCCAGCAGTTTCTCTTTGAGCAATAGCAATCAGCCCCAGCATTTT
TRBV18	TRBD2	TRBJ2-3	.	CASSTSMRTSGSADTQYF	TGTGCCAGCTCAACATCCATGAGGACTAGCGGGTCCGCAGATACGCAGTATTTT
TRBV5-1	TRBD1	TRBJ1-5	.	CASRGGTGQVEQPQHF	TGCGCCAGCAGGGGGGGGACAGGGCAGGTGGAACAGCCCCAGCATTTT
TRBV5-1	TRBD1	TRBJ1-2	.	CASSLLYGQGEYGYTF	TGCGCCAGCAGCTTGCTTTACGGACAGGGAGAATATGGCTACACCTTC